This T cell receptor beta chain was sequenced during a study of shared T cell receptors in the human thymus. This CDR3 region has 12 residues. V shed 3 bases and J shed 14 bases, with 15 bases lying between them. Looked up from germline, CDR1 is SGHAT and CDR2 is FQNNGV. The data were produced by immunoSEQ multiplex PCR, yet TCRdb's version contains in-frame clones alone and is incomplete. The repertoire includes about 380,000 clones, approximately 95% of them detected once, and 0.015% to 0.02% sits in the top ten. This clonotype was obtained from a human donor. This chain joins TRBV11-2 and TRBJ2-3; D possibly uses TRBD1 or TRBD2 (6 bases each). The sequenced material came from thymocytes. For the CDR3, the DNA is TGTGCCAGCAGCTTTCAGGGACAAGCGGGGTATTTT. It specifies CASSFQGQAGYF.